The 18 T cell receptor beta chains presented below share a single source sample, sequenced in a study of T cell repertoires in cytomegalovirus infection. TCRdb ran MiXCR on the reads and lists one entry per CDR3 protein. The sample consists of about 570,000 distinct CDR3 sequences, almost 40% of them appearing once. Antigens of these TCRs are unknown. Sequences were derived from cultured PBMCs, sampled from culture after CMV antigen stimulation. These receptors originate from a human donor in good health (CMV status not recorded). Some clones in this sample may be carry-over from other donors' samples.

V gene TRBV11-2 combines with J gene TRBJ1-1; 12 nucleotides match TRBD1. The germline gives CDR1 SGHAT, CDR2 FQNNGV. This CDR3 spans 14 amino acids. V lost 5 bases, J lost 6 bases, and 4 bases stayed unmatched. The CDR3 region is CASSPGQGAPEAFF. The CDR3 region has the DNA TGTGCCAGCAGCCCGGGACAGGGGGCCCCTGAAGCTTTCTTT.

The CDR3 coding sequence is TGTGCCAGCAGCCAAGATATCCGGGGACTAGCGGGGCTCACAGATACGCAGTATTTT. It is translated as CASSQDIRGLAGLTDTQYF. V and J are TRBV4-2 and TRBJ2-3, with TRBD2 matching 13 bases. Losses at the gene ends were 0 bases for V and 2 bases for J; bases not matched to a gene: 8. Germline-derived CDR1 and CDR2 are LGHNA and YNFKEQ. The CDR3 is 19 residues long.

The CDR3 spells CSALPEAGGVDTQYF. CDR3 nucleotide sequence: TGCAGTGCCCTGCCCGAAGCGGGGGGGGTCGATACGCAGTATTTT. The genes are TRBV20-1 and TRBJ2-3; 10 bases agree with TRBD2. CDR3 length equals 15 residues. Germline values: CDR1 DFQATT, CDR2 SNEGSKA (reference sequence). Trimming cost V 6 bases and J 6 bases; bases outside gene matches: 12.

V is TRBV7-6 and J is TRBJ1-6, with D perhaps matching TRBD1 (5 bases). The CDR3 is made up of 15 amino acids. Germline V lookup: CDR1 SGHVS, CDR2 FNYEAQ. Trimming stripped 1 base from V and 9 bases from J, with 13 bases between. The CDR3 nucleotides read TGTGCCAGCAGCTTAGGAGGGACCATCGGTTCACCCCTCCACTTT. It is translated as CASSLGGTIGSPLHF.

In nucleotides, the CDR3 is TGTGCTAGTGGTTTGGGGGGACTAGCGATGCGCGCGGGGAAGAATGAGCAGTTCTTC. Protein: CASGLGGLAMRAGKNEQFF. The chain joins TRBV12-5 to TRBJ2-1, with TRBD2 identical over 10 bases. CDR1 LGHNT and CDR2 FRNRAP come from the germline V gene. The CDR3 totals 19 residues. J gave up 7 bases and V 1 base, and 16 bases lay outside the gene matches.

This chain joins TRBV20-1 and TRBJ2-3, with D unclear. V was trimmed by 6 bases and J by 6 bases, leaving 16 bases between them. This CDR3 contains 13 residues. The V gene's germline CDR1 is DFQATT and CDR2 SNEGSKA (reference sequence). The CDR3 is CSALKGPSDTQYF. CDR3 coding DNA: TGCAGTGCCCTAAAAGGGCCCTCTGATACGCAGTATTTT.

There are many counts of this clonotype. This sequence joins TRBV5-4 and TRBJ2-6, with TRBD1 matching 7 bases. The CDR3 has 19 residues. The junction had 16 bases not matched to a gene; V was cut back by 4 bases and J by 3 bases. Germline V lookup: CDR1 SGHNT, CDR2 YYREEE (reference sequence). CDR3 sequence (DNA): TGTGCCAGCAGCAGCAAACTAGGGGGCGCGCTGAGTGGGGCCAACGTCCTGACTTTC. Amino acid sequence: CASSSKLGGALSGANVLTF. The entire variable domain, with the rest obtained from reference TRBV5-4 and TRBJ2-6, is as follows: ETGVTQSPTHLIKTRGQQVTLRCSSQSGHNTVSWYQQALGQGPQFIFQYYREEENGRGNFPPRFSGLQFPNYSSELNVNALELDDSALYLCASSSKLGGALSGANVLTFGAGSRLTVL.

The chain is built from TRBV19 and TRBJ1-5, with a weak D call TRBD1 (6 bases). The CDR3 has 17 residues. In germline, CDR1 is LNHDA, CDR2 SQIVND (reference sequence). V dropped 4 bases and J dropped 0 bases, with 16 bases sitting between them. Here the CDR3 DNA reads TGTGCCAGTAGTAGCCGGGGAGGGGGTAATAGCAATCAGCCCCAGCATTTT. It encodes CASSSRGGGNSNQPQHF.

J is TRBJ1-3 and V is TRBV7-2; no firm D call. The CDR3 contains 14 residues. CDR1 is SGHTA, CDR2 FQGNSA, per germline. V was pared by 1 base and J by 9 bases, with 13 bases between. The CDR3 spells CASSLERSVATIYF. CDR3 in DNA: TGTGCCAGCAGCTTAGAACGGAGTGTAGCCACCATATATTTT. Based on the CDR3 plus reference TRBV7-2 and TRBJ1-3, the full variable domain is GAGVSQSPSNKVTEKGKDVELRCDPISGHTALYWYRQSLGQGLEFLIYFQGNSAPDKSGLPSDRFSAERTGGSVSTLTIQRTQQEDSAVYLCASSLERSVATIYFGEGSWLTVV.

The rearrangement links TRBV6-2 or TRBV6-3 to TRBJ1-2; D uncertain. Germline V gene data show CDR1 as MNHEY and CDR2 as SVGEGT. Trimming pared 0 bases from V and 8 bases from J, leaving 7 bases between. The CDR3 runs 12 residues. CDR3 region: CASSYSLGGYTF. In DNA, the CDR3 is TGTGCCAGCAGTTACTCCCTGGGGGGCTACACCTTC.

This chain joins TRBV18 and TRBJ2-7, with 7 bases that match TRBD1. The CDR3 is 15 amino acids. With 3 bases clipped from V and 0 bases from J, the junction kept 5 bases outside the gene matches. The germline V gene has CDR1 KGHSH and CDR2 LQKENI. CDR3 DNA sequence: TGTGCCAGCTCACCGGGACAGAGAAGCTCCTACGAGCAGTACTTC. Its translation is CASSPGQRSSYEQYF.

The rearrangement joins TRBV6-5 to TRBJ1-1; TRBD1 might be the D (6 bases). Germline V CDR1 and CDR2: MNHEY, SVGAGI. The CDR3 sequence is 11 residues long. Trimming shortened V by 5 bases and J by 8 bases, and 9 bases separated the two germline ends. CDR3 amino acids: CASSIQGEAFF. CDR3 DNA: TGTGCCAGCAGTATACAGGGAGAAGCTTTCTTT.

This clonotype was observed a handful of times. V usage is TRBV5-5 and J usage is TRBJ2-3; D perhaps matches TRBD1 (6 bases). Between the trimmed V and J ends, which lost 5 bases and 1 base, there was a span of 23 bases. CDR1 SGHKS and CDR2 YYEKEE come from the germline V gene (reference sequence). This CDR3 spans 18 amino acids. The CDR3 DNA is TGTGCCAGCAGGCGAGAGACCATGGGGGCGCGGGGCACAGATACGCAGTATTTT. Translating it yields CASRRETMGARGTDTQYF.

In this sample, this clonotype turned up many times. This CDR3 is CASSLDGLADTQYF. DNA of the CDR3: TGTGCCAGCAGCTTAGATGGGCTCGCAGATACGCAGTATTTT. V is TRBV7-2 and J is TRBJ2-3; D gene ambiguous. The length of the CDR3 is 14 residues. Trimming shortened V by 1 base and J by 4 bases, and 9 bases separated the two germline ends. Per the germline V gene, CDR1 is SGHTA and CDR2 is FQGNSA. The full variable domain, in which reference TRBV7-2 and TRBJ2-3 provide the parts outside the CDR3, is GAGVSQSPSNKVTEKGKDVELRCDPISGHTALYWYRQSLGQGLEFLIYFQGNSAPDKSGLPSDRFSAERTGGSVSTLTIQRTQQEDSAVYLCASSLDGLADTQYFGPGTRLTVL.

The J gene is TRBJ1-4, the V gene TRBV15; TRBD1 is a possible D gene (5 bases). V lost 0 bases, J lost 6 bases, and 11 bases lay in between. Looked up from germline, CDR1 is LNHNV and CDR2 is YYDKDF (reference sequence). There are 15 residues in the CDR3. The CDR3 sequence: CATSRDIGADEKLFF. CDR3 bases: TGTGCCACCAGCAGAGATATAGGGGCCGATGAAAAACTGTTTTTT.

The chain joins TRBV15 to TRBJ1-6; no clear D. Looked up from germline, CDR1 is LNHNV and CDR2 is YYDKDF (reference sequence). The CDR3 length is 16 residues. V was trimmed by 0 bases and J by 10 bases, leaving 16 bases between them. CDR3 residues: CATSRDPATPTSPLHF. CDR3 coding DNA: TGTGCCACCAGCAGAGATCCAGCCACGCCGACCTCACCCCTCCACTTT.

This clonotype came up a few times. J is TRBJ2-1 and V is TRBV27; TRBD2 matches 16 bases. The CDR3 extends over 20 amino acids. CDR1 is MNHEY and CDR2 is SMNVEV in the germline V gene (reference sequence). J gave up 4 bases and V 1 base, and 10 bases lay outside the gene matches. The CDR3 DNA follows: TGTGCCAGCAGTTTATTTTCTGGGACTAGCGGGGGGGGGCTGTACAATGAGCAGTTCTTC. It codes for CASSLFSGTSGGGLYNEQFF.

V gene TRBV19 combines with J gene TRBJ1-6; 7 nucleotides agree with TRBD1. V dropped 4 bases and J dropped 7; count of bases not matched to a gene: 10. Germline-derived CDR1 and CDR2 are LNHDA and SQIVND (reference sequence). The CDR3 sequence is 16 residues long. The CDR3 region is CASSTTGDGDNSPLHF. In DNA, the CDR3 is TGTGCCAGTAGTACCACAGGGGACGGGGACAATTCACCCCTCCACTTT.